The next 6 T cell receptor beta chains were all read from a single sample in a study of regulatory T cells in long-lasting Graves disease. In building TCR beta libraries, iRepertoire HTBI primers were used together with Arm-PCR of CDR3 regions. TCRdb independently ran MiXCR on the multiplex PCR reads; one entry per CDR3 protein. Here the sample spans roughly 560,000 distinct CDR3 sequences, around 16% being singletons. Stated time point: newly diagnosed GD, antithyroid drugs for less than 3 months. RNA isolated from PBMCs was used to make the TCR library. The same sample was also studied in work on T cells in Graves' hyperthyroidism and ophthalmopathy.

The starting material was peripheral blood mononuclear cells (PBMCs), obtained at new diagnosis, from a patient treated with antithyroid drugs. These receptors were obtained from a woman aged 40 to 65 with Graves disease.

This clonotype was detected many times. CDR3 residues: CASTLTGVAGELFF. In DNA, the CDR3 is TGTGCCAGCACCCTGACAGGGGTCGCCGGGGAGCTGTTTTTT. J is TRBJ2-2 and V is TRBV6-1; 8 bases line up with TRBD1. Germline lookup yields CDR1 MNHNS and CDR2 SASEGT. J was trimmed by 6 bases and V by 7 bases; bases with no gene match: 7. The CDR3 is made up of 14 amino acids.

This clonotype was counted many times. The chain employs TRBV7-2 and TRBJ2-3, with 7 bases fitting TRBD2. The CDR3 totals 16 residues. The J segment lost 4 bases and the V segment lost 1 base, leaving 8 bases of the junction unmatched. Germline loops: CDR1 SGHTA, CDR2 FQGNSA. The CDR3 DNA reads TGTGCCAGCAGCTTAGTTAGCGGGTATGGGGCAGATACGCAGTATTTT. Translating gives CASSLVSGYGADTQYF.

This clonotype has a count of ten or more. The J gene is TRBJ2-7, the V gene TRBV12-5; TRBD1 matches 7 bases. The CDR3 totals 14 residues. The V and J ends lost 1 base and 3 bases, in that order; junction bases with no gene match: 3. The germline V gene encodes CDR1 LGHNT and CDR2 FRNRAP. CDR3 sequence (DNA): TGTGCTAGTGGTTTGGAGGGGACAGTCTACGAGCAGTACTTC. It codes for CASGLEGTVYEQYF.

This clonotype was seen repeatedly, ten times or more. The chain is built from TRBV20-1 and TRBJ1-2; TRBD1 aligns across 7 bases. The CDR3 runs to 15 residues. After removal of 5 bases from V and 1 base from J, the junction contained 10 bases not matched to a gene. Germline V CDR1 and CDR2: DFQATT, SNEGSKA (reference sequence). The DNA for the CDR3 is TGCAGTGCTGGGCGGGGAGGGGGCCTTAACTATGGCTACACCTTC. Its translation is CSAGRGGGLNYGYTF.

The chain is built from TRBV25-1 and TRBJ2-3; D possibly uses TRBD1 or TRBD2 (5 bases each). Looked up from germline, CDR1 is MGHDK and CDR2 is SYGVNS. The CDR3 runs 16 residues. Trimming cost V 2 bases and J 0 bases, with 12 bases left between them. CDR3 region: CASSEQGRTSTDTQYF. The CDR3, as DNA: TGTGCCAGCAGTGAACAGGGACGAACTAGCACAGATACGCAGTATTTT.

This clonotype occurred many times. The V gene is TRBV2, the J gene TRBJ1-1; 7 bases agree with TRBD1. From germline, CDR1 is SNHLY and CDR2 FYNNEI. The CDR3 has 14 residues. The V and J ends lost 9 bases and 3 bases, in that order; junction bases with no gene match: 10. The CDR3 protein is CARASGGGYTEAFF. CDR3 nucleotide sequence: TGTGCCAGAGCCTCAGGGGGTGGTTACACTGAAGCTTTCTTT.